Sequencing of this T cell receptor (beta chain) was carried out in a study of metastatic and nonmetastatic thyroid tumors. This clone was observed a handful of times. TCRdb reanalyzed the PCR reads with MiXCR. The table includes some 40,000 clones, about 24% detected once. All patients were treatment-naive before thyroid surgery. This sequence originates from a female donor with papillary thyroid cancer or a benign thyroid nodule (not recorded which). Some clones in this sample may be carry-over from other donors' samples. Sample: tumor tissue.

The DNA for the CDR3 is TGTGCCAGCAGCTTAGATCCAGCCTCGAACACCGGGGAGCTGTTTTTT. Amino acids: CASSLDPASNTGELFF. The chain combines TRBV11-3 with TRBJ2-2; no reliable D call. V lost 0 bases and J 0 bases, leaving 8 bases between the germline ends. The germline CDR1 and CDR2 sequences are SGHNT and YENEEA. The CDR3 consists of 16 residues.